Listed below are T cell receptor beta chains from one sample, sequenced in a study of T cell repertoires in cytomegalovirus infection. Their cognate antigens are unknown. TCRdb redid the calling of the reads with MiXCR, one entry per CDR3 protein. There are around 710,000 distinct CDR3 sequences in the sample; roughly 28% occur only once, and around 12% lies in the top ten. The sequenced sample was cultured CD8+ T cells from PBMCs, obtained from culture after CMV antigen stimulation. The receptors were gathered from a human donor in good health (CMV status not recorded). Some clones in this sample may be carry-over from other donors' samples. CDR3s include the opening cysteine and the closing phenylalanine or tryptophan. D genes are given only for firm matches. Size values are once, few and many counts, or a class for expanded clones, and some rows have none.

V,D,J,size,DNA,CDR3
TRBV15,TRBD1,TRBJ1-1,many,TGTGCCACCAGCAGGGGACAGGGGGAGACGCGTCGGACTGAAGCTTTCTTT,CATSRGQGETRRTEAFF
TRBV7-6,NA,TRBJ2-2,NA,TGTGCCAGCAGGTCGCGGTCCGGACAGAACACCGGGGAGCTGTTTTTT,CASRSRSGQNTGELFF
TRBV4-1,NA,TRBJ2-5,few,TGCGCCAGCAGCCAAGATCGAGGGAGCTCGGAGACCCAGTACTTC,CASSQDRGSSETQYF
TRBV6-2/TRBV6-3,NA,TRBJ2-1,many,TGTGCCAGCAGTTACCTCGGAAACTCCGCCTACAATGAGCAGTTCTTC,CASSYLGNSAYNEQFF
TRBV6-1,NA,TRBJ2-1,few,TGTGCCAGCAGAGGGCTTGTCAATGAGCAGTTCTTC,CASRGLVNEQFF
TRBV9,NA,TRBJ2-3,few,TGTGCCAGCAGCGTAGTCTACGGGGGCACAGATACGCAGTATTTT,CASSVVYGGTDTQYF
TRBV12-3/TRBV12-4,TRBD1,TRBJ2-5,few,TGTGCCAGCAGGTCCCGGGACAGGGAAGGTCTCGAGACCCAGTACTTC,CASRSRDREGLETQYF
TRBV6-1,NA,TRBJ1-1,few,TGTGCCAGCAGTGAATTCAGACGGCTGAACACTGAAGCTTTCTTT,CASSEFRRLNTEAFF
TRBV12-3/TRBV12-4,TRBD1,TRBJ1-2,many,TGTGCCAGCAGTTTAACCCTGACAGGGCATAGTGGCTACACCTTC,CASSLTLTGHSGYTF
TRBV12-5,TRBD1,TRBJ2-5,many,TGTGCTAGTGGTTTGTGGGACAGGGGGGCAGAGACCCAGTACTTC,CASGLWDRGAETQYF
TRBV9,NA,TRBJ1-4,NA,TGTGCCAGCAGCGTAGGTCAGCATAATGAAAAACTGTTTTTT,CASSVGQHNEKLFF
TRBV7-9,TRBD2,TRBJ2-1,NA,TGTGCCAGCAGCTTAGGGAGCGGGATTATCTATGAGCAGTTCTTC,CASSLGSGIIYEQFF
TRBV7-9,TRBD1,TRBJ2-3,NA,TGTGCCAGCAGGGGCCGGGACAGGGGCACAGATACGCAGTATTTT,CASRGRDRGTDTQYF
TRBV6-1,TRBD1,TRBJ2-3,NA,TGTGCCAGCAGTGCTTACCCATTCCCCCGGACAGGGGGCGACGATACGCAGTATTTT,CASSAYPFPRTGGDDTQYF
TRBV4-3,TRBD1,TRBJ2-2,few,TGCGCCAGCAGCCACCTTACAGGGGTCCACACCGGGGAGCTGTTTTTT,CASSHLTGVHTGELFF
TRBV4-1,NA,TRBJ2-3,NA,TGCGCCAGCAGCGACAACGATAAACGGGATTACACAGATACGCAGTATTTT,CASSDNDKRDYTDTQYF
TRBV9,NA,TRBJ1-1,few,TGTGCCAGCAGCGTAGCTATAGGGGTTATGAACACTGAAGCTTTCTTT,CASSVAIGVMNTEAFF
TRBV14,TRBD1,TRBJ2-5,NA,TGTGCCAGCAGCCCCGAATCCAGGGGGCCACAAGAGACCCAGTACTTC,CASSPESRGPQETQYF
TRBV11-2,NA,TRBJ2-1,NA,TGTGCCAGCAGCTTAACTAGGCAGTCCTACAATGAGCAGTTCTTC,CASSLTRQSYNEQFF
TRBV7-9,TRBD1,TRBJ2-6,NA,TGTGCCAGCAGCCCTAAGGGACAGCCGGGGGCCAACGTCCTGACTTTC,CASSPKGQPGANVLTF
TRBV27,TRBD2,TRBJ2-1,NA,TGTGCCAGCAGTTTCGGACTAGCGAACAATGAGCAGTTCTTC,CASSFGLANNEQFF
TRBV6-5,NA,TRBJ1-2,NA,TGTGCCAGCAGTTATCGGGAGGGTAGCGGCTACACCTTC,CASSYREGSGYTF
TRBV12-3/TRBV12-4,TRBD2,TRBJ2-1,NA,TGTGCCAGCAGTTTTCAAGCGGGGGGGTACAATGAGCAGTTCTTC,CASSFQAGGYNEQFF
TRBV7-6,NA,TRBJ1-1,many,TGTGCCAGCAGCCTACCAGGACAGGAAGCTTTCTTT,CASSLPGQEAFF
TRBV12-3/TRBV12-4,NA,TRBJ2-7,few,TGTGCCAGCAGGGCGAACGGTGCCTACGAGCAGTACTTC,CASRANGAYEQYF
TRBV27,TRBD1,TRBJ1-1,NA,TGTGCCAGCAGTTTAAAGGTCGGGACAGGGCCAAACACTGAAGCTTTCTTT,CASSLKVGTGPNTEAFF
TRBV4-1,NA,TRBJ2-3,NA,TGCGCCAGCAGCCAAGATCCGGGCCCTTTAGGCACAGATACGCAGTATTTT,CASSQDPGPLGTDTQYF
TRBV20-1,NA,TRBJ2-1,NA,TGCAGTGCTAGTGTAACAGGATTCTCCTACAATGAGCAGTTCTTC,CSASVTGFSYNEQFF
TRBV5-5,TRBD1,TRBJ2-1,few,TGTGCCAGCAGCTTTGACGCGGGACAGGGTCTTGGAAATGAGCAGTTCTTC,CASSFDAGQGLGNEQFF
TRBV2,NA,TRBJ1-1,NA,TGTGCCAGCATATTAGGCGGCGCTTTCTTT,CASILGGAFF
TRBV5-5,TRBD1,TRBJ2-1,NA,TGTGCCAGCAGCTCCGGGACAGACGACAATGAGCAGTTCTTC,CASSSGTDDNEQFF
TRBV4-1,NA,TRBJ1-1,once,TGCGCCAGCAGCCAATACATCGGCGAGGCTTTCTTT,CASSQYIGEAFF
TRBV7-6,NA,TRBJ2-1,many,TGTGCCAGCAGCTTAGTCGAAACCGGCCGGGGACCCTACAATGAGCAGTTCTTC,CASSLVETGRGPYNEQFF
TRBV6-5,TRBD1,TRBJ2-3,many,TGTGCCAGCAGTTACGCCCAGAGACAGGGTTCGCAGTATTTT,CASSYAQRQGSQYF
TRBV7-9,NA,TRBJ1-4,many,TGTGCCAGCAGCTTTGGATATACTGAAAAACTGTTTTTT,CASSFGYTEKLFF
TRBV7-9,NA,TRBJ2-1,few,TGTGCCAGCAGTCCTGGAGGAGCGGATGAGCAGTTCTTC,CASSPGGADEQFF
TRBV6-6,NA,TRBJ1-6,few,TGTGCCAGCAGTCCCCGGGACGCCGGAGCACCCCTCCACTTT,CASSPRDAGAPLHF
TRBV12-3/TRBV12-4,TRBD1,TRBJ1-1,few,TGTGCCAGCAGCCAGGACAGGGAAGCTTTCTTT,CASSQDREAFF
TRBV7-9,NA,TRBJ1-2,NA,TGTGCCAGCAGCTCGACGCATTATATACAGGGTGATGGCTACACCTTC,CASSSTHYIQGDGYTF
TRBV28,NA,TRBJ1-3,NA,TGTGCCAGCAGTTCGAGGACAGTTAGAAGGGTTCCTCGAAACACCATATATTTT,CASSSRTVRRVPRNTIYF
TRBV6-1,NA,TRBJ1-5,few,TGTGCCAGCCGGGACTTTGGGGTCAGCAATCAGCCCCAGCATTTT,CASRDFGVSNQPQHF
TRBV11-2,TRBD2,TRBJ2-6,NA,TGTGCCAGCAGCCCCGGGGGGGTGATTGTCAACGTCCTGACTTTC,CASSPGGVIVNVLTF
TRBV4-1,NA,TRBJ1-5,NA,TGCGCCAGCAGCCAAGATTCGGGGCCGGATCAGCCCCAGCATTTT,CASSQDSGPDQPQHF
TRBV24-1,TRBD1,TRBJ2-7,NA,TGTGCCACCAGTGATTCGGGCCGGGACAGGGCAAACGAGCAGTACTTC,CATSDSGRDRANEQYF
TRBV12-3/TRBV12-4,NA,TRBJ2-2,NA,TGTGCCAGCCTCCGGGCCGGGGAGCTGTTTTTT,CASLRAGELFF
TRBV6-6,NA,TRBJ1-1,NA,TGTGCCAGCAGTTCCTTTGACGGTCACACTGAAGCTTTCTTT,CASSSFDGHTEAFF
TRBV19,NA,TRBJ1-1,NA,TGTGCCAGTAGTATAGCAACGTGGACTGAAGCTTTCTTT,CASSIATWTEAFF
TRBV27,NA,TRBJ2-5,NA,TGTGCCAGCAGTCCTTCCGGTGGGGGCCAGACCCAGTACTTC,CASSPSGGGQTQYF
TRBV7-9,NA,TRBJ2-1,NA,TGTGCCAGCAGCACAGGGAATCTGCAGTTCTTC,CASSTGNLQFF
TRBV12-5,NA,TRBJ1-5,NA,TGTGCTAGTGGTTTGTCCGGTAGACCTCAGCCCCAGCATTTT,CASGLSGRPQPQHF
TRBV6-5,TRBD1,TRBJ2-1,NA,TGTGCCAACAGTTACTCGGAAGTCAACAGGGGGGACAATGAGCAGTTCTTC,CANSYSEVNRGDNEQFF